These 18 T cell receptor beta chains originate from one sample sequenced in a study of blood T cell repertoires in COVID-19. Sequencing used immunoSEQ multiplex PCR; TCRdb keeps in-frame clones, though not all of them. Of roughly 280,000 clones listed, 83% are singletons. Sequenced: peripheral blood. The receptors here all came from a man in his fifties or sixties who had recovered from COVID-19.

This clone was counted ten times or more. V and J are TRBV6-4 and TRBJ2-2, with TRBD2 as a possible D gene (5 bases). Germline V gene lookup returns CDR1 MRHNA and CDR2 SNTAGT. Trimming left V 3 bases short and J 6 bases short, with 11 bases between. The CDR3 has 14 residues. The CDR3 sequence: CASSERAAAGELFF. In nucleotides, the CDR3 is TGTGCCAGCAGTGAAAGAGCAGCGGCCGGGGAGCTGTTTTTT.

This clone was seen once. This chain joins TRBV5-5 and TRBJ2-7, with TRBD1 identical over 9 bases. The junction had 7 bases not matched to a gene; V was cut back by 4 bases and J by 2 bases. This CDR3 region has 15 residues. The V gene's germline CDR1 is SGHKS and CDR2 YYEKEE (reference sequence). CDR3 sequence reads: CASSARQGVTYEQYF. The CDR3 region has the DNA TGTGCCAGCAGCGCACGACAGGGGGTCACCTACGAGCAGTACTTC.

The CDR3 DNA reads TGTGCCACCAGCGACAGGGTTTCTGAAGCTTTCTTT. Translating it yields CATSDRVSEAFF. The chain recombines TRBV15 with TRBJ1-1, with 7 positions matching TRBD1. CDR3 size: 12 residues. The V gene end was trimmed by 5 bases and the J gene end by 6 bases; junction bases not matched to a gene: 3. Germline V lookup: CDR1 LNHNV, CDR2 YYDKDF (reference sequence).

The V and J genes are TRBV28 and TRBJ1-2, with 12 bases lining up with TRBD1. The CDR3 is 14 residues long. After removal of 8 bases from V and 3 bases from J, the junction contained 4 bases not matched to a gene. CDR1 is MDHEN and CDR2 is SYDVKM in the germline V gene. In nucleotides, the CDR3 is TGTGCCAGCTCGGGACAGGGGGCCGACTATGGCTACACCTTC. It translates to CASSGQGADYGYTF.

The CDR3 here is CASSLGGGGESTEAFF. For the CDR3, the DNA is TGTGCCAGCAGTCTCGGGGGAGGAGGGGAGAGCACTGAAGCTTTCTTT. V gene TRBV11-2 combines with J gene TRBJ1-1; a weak D match, TRBD1 (5 bases). Deletions cut 6 bases from V and 4 bases from J, with 21 bases between. Per germline, CDR1 SGHAT and CDR2 FQNNGV. The CDR3 extends over 16 amino acids.

CDR3 in DNA: TGTGCCAGCAGTGACAGAGGGGCGGGAGTTCAGAGCACAGATACGCAGTATTTT. Translating gives CASSDRGAGVQSTDTQYF. The chain carries TRBV6-4 and TRBJ2-3, with 7 nucleotides matching TRBD2. The CDR3 loop spans 18 amino acids. Germline assignment: CDR1 MRHNA and CDR2 SNTAGT. The V segment lost 2 bases and the J segment 0 bases; nucleotides outside the gene matches: 11.

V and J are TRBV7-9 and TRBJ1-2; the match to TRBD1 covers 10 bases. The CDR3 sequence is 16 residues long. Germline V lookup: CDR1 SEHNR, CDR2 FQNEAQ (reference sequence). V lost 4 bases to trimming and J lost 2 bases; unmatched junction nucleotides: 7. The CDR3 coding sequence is TGTGCCAGCAGCTCCTCGGACAGGGGGGAGAACTATGGCTACACCTTC. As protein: CASSSSDRGENYGYTF.

The CDR3 sequence is CASSEGRQGSDEQFF. DNA of the CDR3: TGTGCCAGCAGTGAAGGGAGACAGGGATCAGATGAGCAGTTCTTC. The chain recombines TRBV6-1 with TRBJ2-1, with TRBD1 matching 7 bases. The CDR3 consists of 15 residues. V shed 1 base and J 8 bases; nucleotides not matched to a gene: 8. From germline, CDR1 is MNHNS and CDR2 SASEGT.

The CDR3 bases are TGTGCCAGCAGTTTAAAGAGCGCTACCGGGGAGCTGTTTTTT. It specifies CASSLKSATGELFF. The chain carries TRBV27 and TRBJ2-2; D gene unclear. CDR1 and CDR2 from the germline V gene are MNHEY and SMNVEV (reference sequence). V lost 2 bases, J lost 5 bases, and 9 bases lay in between. This CDR3 comprises 14 residues.

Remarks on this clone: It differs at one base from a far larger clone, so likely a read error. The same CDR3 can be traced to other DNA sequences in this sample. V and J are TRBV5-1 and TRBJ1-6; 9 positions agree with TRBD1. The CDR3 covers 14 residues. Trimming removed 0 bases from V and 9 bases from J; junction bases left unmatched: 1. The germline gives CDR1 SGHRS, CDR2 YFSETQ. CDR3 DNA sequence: TGCGCCAGCAGCTTGGGACAGGGGGGTTCACCCCTCCACTTT. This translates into CASSLGQGGSPLHF. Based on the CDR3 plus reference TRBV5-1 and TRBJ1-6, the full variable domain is KAGVTQTPRYLIKTRGQQVTLSCSPISGHRSVSWYQQTPGQGLQFLFEYFSETQRNKGNFPGRFSGRQFSNSRSEMNVSTLELGDSALYLCASSLGQGGSPLHFGNGTRLTVT.

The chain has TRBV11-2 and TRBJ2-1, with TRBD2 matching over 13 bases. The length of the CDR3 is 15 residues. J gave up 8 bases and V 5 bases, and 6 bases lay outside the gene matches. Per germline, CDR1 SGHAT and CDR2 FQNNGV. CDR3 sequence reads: CASSRLAGGQDEQFF. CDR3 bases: TGTGCCAGCAGCAGACTAGCGGGGGGACAAGATGAGCAGTTCTTC.

The CDR3 sequence is CASSPSDRGRFSNEQFF. The CDR3 DNA is TGTGCCAGCAGCCCTTCTGACAGGGGGCGGTTTTCCAATGAGCAGTTCTTC. The genes are TRBV14 and TRBJ2-1; 10 bases are a match to TRBD1. Losses at the gene ends were 4 bases for V and 6 bases for J; bases not matched to a gene: 12. Germline loops: CDR1 SGHDN, CDR2 FVKESK. This CDR3 contains 17 residues.

CDR3 region: CASSLNKLAGDPGELFF. CDR3 in DNA: TGTGCCAGCAGCTTAAACAAGCTAGCGGGGGATCCCGGGGAGCTGTTTTTT. The rearrangement uses TRBV7-2 and TRBJ2-2, with 10 bases matching TRBD2. With V trimmed by 2 bases and J by 6 bases, 9 bases remained unmatched. Germline V gene data show CDR1 as SGHTA and CDR2 as FQGNSA. This CDR3 spans 17 amino acids.

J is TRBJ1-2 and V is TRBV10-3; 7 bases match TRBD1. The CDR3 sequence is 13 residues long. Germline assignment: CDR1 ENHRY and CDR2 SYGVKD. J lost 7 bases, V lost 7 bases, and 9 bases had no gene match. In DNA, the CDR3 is TGTGCCATCACCCCCGGGACAGATTTTGGCTACACCTTC. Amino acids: CAITPGTDFGYTF.

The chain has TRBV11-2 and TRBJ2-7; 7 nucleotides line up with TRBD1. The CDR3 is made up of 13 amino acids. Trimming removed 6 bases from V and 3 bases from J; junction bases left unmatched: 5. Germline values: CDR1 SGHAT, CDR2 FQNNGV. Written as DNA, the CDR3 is TGTGCCAGCAGATCGGCAGGGGGCTACGAGCAGTACTTC. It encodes CASRSAGGYEQYF.

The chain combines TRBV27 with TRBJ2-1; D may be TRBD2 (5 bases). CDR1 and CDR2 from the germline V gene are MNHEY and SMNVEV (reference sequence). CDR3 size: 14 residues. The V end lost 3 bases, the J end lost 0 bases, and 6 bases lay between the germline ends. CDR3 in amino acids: CASSFGSSYNEQFF. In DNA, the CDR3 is TGTGCCAGCAGTTTTGGGAGCTCCTACAATGAGCAGTTCTTC.

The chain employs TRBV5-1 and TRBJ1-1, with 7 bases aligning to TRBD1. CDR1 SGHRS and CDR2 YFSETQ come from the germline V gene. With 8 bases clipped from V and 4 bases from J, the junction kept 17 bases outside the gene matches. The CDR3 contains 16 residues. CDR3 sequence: CASSLTGNYRGTEAFF. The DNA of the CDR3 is TGCGCCAGTAGTCTGACAGGGAATTATCGGGGCACTGAAGCTTTCTTT.

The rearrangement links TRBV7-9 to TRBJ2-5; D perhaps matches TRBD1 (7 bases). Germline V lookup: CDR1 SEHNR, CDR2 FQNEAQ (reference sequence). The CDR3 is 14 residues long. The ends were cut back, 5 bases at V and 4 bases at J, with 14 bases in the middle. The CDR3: CASSIRQGGETQYF. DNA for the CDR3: TGTGCCAGCAGCATTAGACAGGGAGGAGAGACCCAGTACTTC.